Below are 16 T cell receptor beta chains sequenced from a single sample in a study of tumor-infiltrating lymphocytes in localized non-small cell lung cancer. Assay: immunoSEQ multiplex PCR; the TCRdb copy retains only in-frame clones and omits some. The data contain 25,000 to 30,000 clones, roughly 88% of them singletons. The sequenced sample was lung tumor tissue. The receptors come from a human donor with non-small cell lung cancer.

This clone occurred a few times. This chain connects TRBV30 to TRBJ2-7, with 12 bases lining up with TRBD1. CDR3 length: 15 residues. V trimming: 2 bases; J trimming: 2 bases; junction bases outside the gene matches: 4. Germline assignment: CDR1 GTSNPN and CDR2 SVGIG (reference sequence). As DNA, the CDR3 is TGTGCCTGGAGTTCCGGGACAGGGGGCCCCTACGAGCAGTACTTC. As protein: CAWSSGTGGPYEQYF.

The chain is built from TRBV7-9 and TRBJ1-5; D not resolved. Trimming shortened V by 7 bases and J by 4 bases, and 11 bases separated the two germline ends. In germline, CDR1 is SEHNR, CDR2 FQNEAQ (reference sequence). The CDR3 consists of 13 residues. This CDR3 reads CASNSGKNQPQHF. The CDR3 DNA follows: TGTGCCAGCAACTCCGGGAAAAATCAGCCCCAGCATTTT.

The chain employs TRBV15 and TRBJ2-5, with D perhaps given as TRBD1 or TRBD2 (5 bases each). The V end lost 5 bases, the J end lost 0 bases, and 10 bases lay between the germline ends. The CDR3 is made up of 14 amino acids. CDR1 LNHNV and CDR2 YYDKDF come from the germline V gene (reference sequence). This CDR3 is CATSEGPYQETQYF. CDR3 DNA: TGTGCCACCAGCGAGGGACCGTACCAAGAGACCCAGTACTTC.

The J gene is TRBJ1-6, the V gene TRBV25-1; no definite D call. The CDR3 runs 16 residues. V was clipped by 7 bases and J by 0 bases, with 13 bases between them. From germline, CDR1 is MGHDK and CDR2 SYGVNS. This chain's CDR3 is CASKPPGNSYNSPLHF. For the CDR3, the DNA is TGTGCCAGCAAACCACCGGGAAACTCCTATAATTCACCCCTCCACTTT.

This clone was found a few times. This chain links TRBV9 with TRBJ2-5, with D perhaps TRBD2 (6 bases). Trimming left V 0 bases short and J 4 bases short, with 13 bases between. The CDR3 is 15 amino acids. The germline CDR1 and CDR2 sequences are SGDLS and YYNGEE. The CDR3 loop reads CASSVVPLGGETQYF. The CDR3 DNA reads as TGTGCCAGCAGCGTAGTCCCTTTGGGGGGAGAGACCCAGTACTTC.

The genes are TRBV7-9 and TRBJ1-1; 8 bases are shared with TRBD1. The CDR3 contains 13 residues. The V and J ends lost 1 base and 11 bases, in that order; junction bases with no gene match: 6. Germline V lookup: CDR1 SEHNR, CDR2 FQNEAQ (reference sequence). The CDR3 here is CASSLVSTGAAFF. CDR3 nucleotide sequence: TGTGCCAGCAGCTTAGTTTCGACAGGGGCCGCTTTCTTT.

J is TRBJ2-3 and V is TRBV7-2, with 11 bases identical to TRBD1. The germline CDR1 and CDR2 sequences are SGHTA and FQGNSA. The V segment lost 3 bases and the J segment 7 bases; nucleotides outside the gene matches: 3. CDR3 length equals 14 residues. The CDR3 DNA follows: TGTGCCAGCAGCTTGGACAGGGGGCCGTATACGCAGTATTTT. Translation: CASSLDRGPYTQYF.

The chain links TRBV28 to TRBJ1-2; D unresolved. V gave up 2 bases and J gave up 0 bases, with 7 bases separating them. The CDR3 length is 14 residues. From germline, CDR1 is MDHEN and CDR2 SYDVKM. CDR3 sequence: CASSLGPPNYGYTF. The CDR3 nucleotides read TGTGCCAGCAGTTTAGGGCCTCCTAACTATGGCTACACCTTC.

CDR3 region: CASSLVGGGGYTF. The DNA of the CDR3 is TGTGCCAGCAGCTTAGTGGGCGGGGGTGGCTACACCTTC. The chain joins TRBV7-2 to TRBJ1-2; D perhaps matches TRBD1 (5 bases). CDR1 is SGHTA and CDR2 is FQGNSA in the germline V gene. The CDR3 has 13 residues. Between the trimmed V and J ends, which lost 1 base and 7 bases, there was a span of 10 bases. The full variable domain, its missing parts supplied by reference TRBV7-2 and TRBJ1-2, is GAGVSQSPSNKVTEKGKDVELRCDPISGHTALYWYRQSLGQGLEFLIYFQGNSAPDKSGLPSDRFSAERTGGSVSTLTIQRTQQEDSAVYLCASSLVGGGGYTFGSGTRLTVV.

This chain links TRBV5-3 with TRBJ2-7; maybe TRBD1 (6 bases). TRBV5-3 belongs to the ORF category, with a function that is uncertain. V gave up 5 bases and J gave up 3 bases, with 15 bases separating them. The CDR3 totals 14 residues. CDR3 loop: CARRTYREFYEQYF. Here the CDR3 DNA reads TGTGCCAGAAGAACATACAGGGAGTTCTACGAGCAGTACTTC.

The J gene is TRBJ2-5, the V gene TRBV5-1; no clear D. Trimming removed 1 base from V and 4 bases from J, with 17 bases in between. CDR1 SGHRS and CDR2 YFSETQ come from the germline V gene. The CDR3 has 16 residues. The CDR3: CASSLLLGLGGETQYF. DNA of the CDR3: TGCGCCAGCAGCTTGCTACTTGGTCTTGGTGGAGAGACCCAGTACTTC.

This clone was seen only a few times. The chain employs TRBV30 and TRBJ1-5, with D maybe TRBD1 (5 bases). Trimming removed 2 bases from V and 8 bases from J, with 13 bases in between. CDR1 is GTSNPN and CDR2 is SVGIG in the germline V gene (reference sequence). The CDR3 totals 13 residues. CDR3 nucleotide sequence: TGTGCCTGGAGTCCCCGGGGGAGAGAGCCCCAGCATTTT. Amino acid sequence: CAWSPRGREPQHF. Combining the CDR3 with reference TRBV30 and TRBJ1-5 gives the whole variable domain SQTIHQWPATLVQPVGSPLSLECTVEGTSNPNLYWYRQAAGRGLQLLFYSVGIGQISSEVPQNLSASRPQDRQFILSSKKLLLSDSGFYLCAWSPRGREPQHFGDGTRLSIL.

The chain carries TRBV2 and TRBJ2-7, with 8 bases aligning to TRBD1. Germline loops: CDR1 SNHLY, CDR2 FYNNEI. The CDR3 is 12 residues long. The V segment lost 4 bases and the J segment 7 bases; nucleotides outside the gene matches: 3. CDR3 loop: CASSGTGREQYF. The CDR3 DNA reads TGTGCCAGCAGTGGGACAGGGAGGGAGCAGTACTTC.

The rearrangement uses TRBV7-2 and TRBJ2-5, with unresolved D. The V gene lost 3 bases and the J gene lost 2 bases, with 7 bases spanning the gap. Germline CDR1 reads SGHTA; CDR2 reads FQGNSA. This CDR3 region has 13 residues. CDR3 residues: CASSFEIQETQYF. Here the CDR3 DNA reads TGTGCCAGCAGCTTTGAGATACAAGAGACCCAGTACTTC. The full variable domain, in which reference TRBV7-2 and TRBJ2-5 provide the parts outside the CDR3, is GAGVSQSPSNKVTEKGKDVELRCDPISGHTALYWYRQSLGQGLEFLIYFQGNSAPDKSGLPSDRFSAERTGGSVSTLTIQRTQQEDSAVYLCASSFEIQETQYFGPGTRLLVL.

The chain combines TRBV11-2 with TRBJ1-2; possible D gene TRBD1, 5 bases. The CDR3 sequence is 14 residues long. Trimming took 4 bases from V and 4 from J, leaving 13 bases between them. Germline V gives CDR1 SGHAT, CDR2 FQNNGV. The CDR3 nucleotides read TGTGCCAGCAGCTCACGGTTCCAGGGCTATGGCTACACCTTC. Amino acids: CASSSRFQGYGYTF.

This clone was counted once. CDR3 loop: CASSSTGQGVRNTEAFF. The CDR3 DNA sequence: TGCGCCAGCAGCTCAACCGGGCAGGGTGTAAGGAACACTGAAGCTTTCTTT. This chain uses TRBV5-1 with TRBJ1-1; TRBD1 is a possible D gene (5 bases). V lost 3 bases and J 1 base, leaving 19 bases between the germline ends. CDR3 length: 17 amino acids. CDR1 is SGHRS, CDR2 YFSETQ, per germline.